This T cell receptor (beta chain) was identified in a study of blood T cell repertoires in COVID-19. At the level of the study: Acute and convalescent COVID-19 samples came from the United States, Italy and Spain. T cells, B-cell-depleted T cells, or PBMCs provided the cDNA or gDNA that served as material.

As originally analysed: Estimated nucleated cell counts came from reference gene primer amplification. The table came from immunoSEQ multiplex PCR; TCRdb's copy has only in-frame clones and leaves some out. V and J calls and clone size are as listed in that table; D and trimming were resolved from the DNA. The table lists fewer than 35,000 clones, approximately 90% of them singletons. The CDR3 contains 14 residues. Germline V gene data show CDR1 as MDHEN and CDR2 as SYDVKM. Deletions cut 4 bases from V and 2 bases from J, with 12 bases between. What was sequenced was peripheral blood. The V call is TRBV28, the J call TRBJ2-7, with D unclear. This TCR was recovered from a human donor with active COVID-19. The donor label of this sample is uncertain. The CDR3 loop is CASSSPGPPYEQYF. CDR3 DNA: TGTGCCAGCAGTTCTCCAGGCCCACCCTACGAGCAGTACTTC.